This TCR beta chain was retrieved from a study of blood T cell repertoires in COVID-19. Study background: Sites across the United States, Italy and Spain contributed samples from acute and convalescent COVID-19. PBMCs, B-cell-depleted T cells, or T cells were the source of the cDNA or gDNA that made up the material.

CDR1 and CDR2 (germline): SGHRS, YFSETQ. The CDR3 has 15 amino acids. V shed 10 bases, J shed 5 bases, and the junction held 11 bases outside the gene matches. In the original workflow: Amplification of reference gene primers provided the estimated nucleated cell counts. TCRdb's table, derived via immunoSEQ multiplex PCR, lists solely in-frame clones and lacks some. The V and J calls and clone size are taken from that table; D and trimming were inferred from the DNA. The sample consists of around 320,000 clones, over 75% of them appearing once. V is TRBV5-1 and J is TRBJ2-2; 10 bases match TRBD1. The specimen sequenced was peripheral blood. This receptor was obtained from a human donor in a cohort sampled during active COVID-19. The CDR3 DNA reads TGCGCCCGAAAGCCGGGACAGGGGAGAACCGGGGAGCTGTTTTTT. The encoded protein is CARKPGQGRTGELFF.